Below, 14 T cell receptor beta chains from the same sample are listed, as sequenced in a study of T cells expressing NK-cell markers. No DNA is given; TCRdb re-called the 5' RACE reads and lists each CDR3 protein once. Listed are some 110,000 distinct CDR3 sequences; about 18% falls within the top ten. Material for sequencing was blood T cells: a sorted CD56 or NKG2C T cell subset, CD4+ or CD8+ T cells, or bulk PBMC T cells (not recorded which). These TCRs come from a woman between 18 and 70 years old in good health.

This sequence joins TRBV13 and TRBJ2-2. The CDR3 contains 12 residues. From germline, CDR1 is PRHDT and CDR2 FYEKMQ (reference sequence). The CDR3 here is CASSIVGGELFF.

The V call is TRBV7-9, the J call TRBJ2-3; without DNA, the TCRdb call of TRBD1 cannot be checked. The CDR3 sequence is 15 residues long. The V gene's germline CDR1 is SEHNR and CDR2 FQNEAQ (reference sequence). This chain's CDR3 is CASSPRGGETDTQYF. The full variable domain, with the rest looked up from reference TRBV7-9 and TRBJ2-3, is DTGVSQNPRHKITKRGQNVTFRCDPISEHNRLYWYRQTLGQGPEFLTYFQNEAQLEKSRLLSDRFSAERPKGSFSTLEIQRTEQGDSAMYLCASSPRGGETDTQYFGPGTRLTVL.

The chain combines TRBV11-1 with TRBJ1-1. Germline loops: CDR1 SGHAT, CDR2 FQDESV (reference sequence). This CDR3 comprises 18 residues. The CDR3 protein is CASSLVGRALGMNTEAFF.

The V call is TRBV5-1, the J call TRBJ2-7; TCRdb outputs TRBD1, but without DNA this stays unchecked. Germline V lookup: CDR1 SGHRS, CDR2 YFSETQ. The length of the CDR3 is 15 residues. CDR3 sequence: CASSYVGAGVYEQYF.

The chain recombines TRBV27 with TRBJ2-7; the D call of TRBD1 rests on TCRdb alone, since no DNA is present to check it. The CDR3 is 14 amino acids. CDR1 and CDR2 from the germline V gene are MNHEY and SMNVEV (reference sequence). CDR3 loop: CASSPSRDTYEQYF.

CDR3: CASSLSTGEETQYF. The V and J genes are TRBV5-4 and TRBJ2-5; TCRdb names TRBD1, which stays unverified in the absence of DNA. The germline CDR1 and CDR2 sequences are SGHNT and YYREEE (reference sequence). This CDR3 is 14 amino acids long.

The chain couples TRBV6-2 or TRBV6-3 to TRBJ2-5. From germline, CDR1 is MNHEY and CDR2 SVGEGT. The CDR3 totals 14 residues. CDR3 sequence: CASSYAGSLETQYF.

The chain has TRBV29-1 and TRBJ2-2. The CDR3 consists of 11 residues. CDR1 is SQVTM and CDR2 is ANQGSEA in the germline V gene. CDR3 sequence reads: CSVGGTGELFF.

The V call is TRBV27, the J call TRBJ1-1; TCRdb designates TRBD1, a call that cannot be tested without DNA. The CDR3 is 13 residues long. The V gene's germline CDR1 is MNHEY and CDR2 SMNVEV (reference sequence). CDR3 sequence reads: CASSPTGYTEAFF.

The rearrangement joins TRBV20-1 to TRBJ2-3. This CDR3 has 16 amino acids. Germline V CDR1 and CDR2: DFQATT, SNEGSKA (reference sequence). The CDR3 protein is CSARDLTSGNTDTQYF.

This chain joins TRBV7-3 and TRBJ2-1; absent DNA, TCRdb's TRBD2 call cannot be checked. This CDR3 comprises 15 residues. Germline V gene data show CDR1 as SGHTA and CDR2 as FQGTGA. CDR3: CASSEGLAVYNEQFF.

The chain couples TRBV28 to TRBJ2-1. This CDR3 has 14 amino acids. The germline V gene has CDR1 MDHEN and CDR2 SYDVKM. This CDR3 reads CASTFSLNYNEQFF.

This rearrangement joins TRBV9 to TRBJ2-2; TCRdb's D call of TRBD1 is untestable without DNA. The length of the CDR3 is 18 residues. Germline CDR1 is SGDLS and CDR2 is YYNGEE. CDR3 region: CASSVSQGTFANAGELFF.

This chain connects TRBV24-1 to TRBJ2-3; TCRdb indicates TRBD2, and absent DNA this call remains unverified. The CDR3 runs to 13 residues. CDR1 and CDR2 (germline): KGHDR, SFDVKD. The CDR3 region is CATSSDFTDTQYF.